This T cell receptor beta chain is drawn from a study of blood T cells in healthy people across ages. A second PCR, run for about 7 to 11 cycles, used a sample-barcoded 5' primer plus a J-beta primer mix. MiXCR, applied by TCRdb to the 5' RACE reads, yields one record per CDR3 protein. The sample yields around 1,100,000 distinct CDR3 sequences, roughly two fifths seen once. This clonotype was recorded many times. Its antigen remains unknown. Broader study findings: Diversity estimates from one million T cells were considered underestimates. The study found more naive CD4+ cells and higher diversity in long-lived than aged donors. The fall in TCR beta diversity per million T cells was roughly linear with age. Naive T cell percentage by flow cytometry tracked strongly with beta diversity.

This CDR3 contains 16 residues. J gave up 2 bases and V 5 bases, and 9 bases lay outside the gene matches. CDR1 is MGHRA and CDR2 is YSYEKL in the germline V gene. The source is a man between 18 and 35 years old in good health. This rearrangement joins TRBV4-1 to TRBJ2-1; 7 bases fit TRBD1. The sequenced sample consisted of blood. The CDR3 here is CASSKGRDSTYNEQFF. For the CDR3, the DNA is TGCGCCAGCAGCAAAGGCCGGGACAGCACCTACAATGAGCAGTTCTTC.